The 21 T cell receptor beta chains presented below share a single source sample, sequenced in a study of OX40 agonist ivuxolimab in advanced cancers. Only in-frame clones appear in the TCRdb table, and some are missing; sequencing was by immunoSEQ multiplex PCR. The table has about 18,000 clones, roughly 74% seen once; the top ten hold around 28%. Material: CD4+ or CD8+ T cells sorted from blood, obtained in a trial of the OX40 agonist ivuxolimab. These receptor sequences come from an adult with an advanced solid tumor such as melanoma, head and neck, liver or kidney cancer.

This clone occurred once. The chain recombines TRBV9 with TRBJ2-1; weak D call: TRBD1 (7 bases). This CDR3 comprises 15 residues. Trimming removed 1 base from V and 7 bases from J, with 15 bases in between. Germline V gene sequence: CDR1 SGDLS, CDR2 YYNGEE. In nucleotides, the CDR3 is TGTGCCAGCAGCGTATCAGGGGGGTGGGCGAATGAGCAGTTCTTC. It codes for CASSVSGGWANEQFF.

The rearrangement links TRBV19 to TRBJ2-5; the D is unclear. The CDR3 runs to 13 residues. Germline CDR1 reads LNHDA; CDR2 reads SQIVND (reference sequence). Trimming took off 3 bases at V and 0 bases at J, with 5 bases between the two ends. CDR3 in amino acids: CASSMADQETQYF. Here the CDR3 DNA reads TGTGCCAGTAGTATGGCAGACCAAGAGACCCAGTACTTC.

In its sample, this clone ranks as medium-sized. CDR3 nucleotides: TGTGCCAGCAGTTTGGTAGGGGAAACTGAAGCTTTCTTT. Translating gives CASSLVGETEAFF. This chain uses TRBV28 with TRBJ1-1; D perhaps matches TRBD1 (5 bases). V dropped 3 bases and J dropped 5 bases, with 10 bases sitting between them. The CDR3 contains 13 residues. Germline CDR1 MDHEN, CDR2 SYDVKM.

The chain couples TRBV2 to TRBJ1-2; TRBD1 agrees at 8 bases. Looked up from germline, CDR1 is SNHLY and CDR2 is FYNNEI. The CDR3 is 16 amino acids. The J segment lost 4 bases and the V segment lost 4 bases, leaving 11 bases of the junction unmatched. CDR3 amino acids: CASSAAGGVSGYGYTF. DNA for the CDR3: TGTGCCAGCAGTGCGGCAGGGGGCGTTTCTGGCTATGGCTACACCTTC. Full variable domain (rest looked up from reference TRBV2 and TRBJ1-2): EPEVTQTPSHQVTQMGQEVILRCVPISNHLYFYWYRQILGQKVEFLVSFYNNEISEKSEIFDDQFSVERPDGSNFTLKIRSTKLEDSAMYFCASSAAGGVSGYGYTFGSGTRLTVV.

The rearrangement uses TRBV6-5 and TRBJ1-1; D gene ambiguous. The ends were cut back, 0 bases at V and 0 bases at J, with 8 bases in the middle. Germline values: CDR1 MNHEY, CDR2 SVGAGI. The CDR3 totals 15 residues. CDR3 DNA: TGTGCCAGCAGTTACTCGGCGCTAATGAACACTGAAGCTTTCTTT. Translated, it gives CASSYSALMNTEAFF.

The J gene is TRBJ1-2, the V gene TRBV7-8; D is ambiguous. Between the trimmed V and J ends, which lost 1 base and 10 bases, there was a span of 10 bases. This CDR3 has 12 residues. CDR1 SGHVS and CDR2 FQNEAQ come from the germline V gene. The CDR3 bases are TGTGCCAGCAGCTTAGAAGGCCGGGTCTACACCTTC. This encodes CASSLEGRVYTF.

This clone was counted between two and nine times. The chain links TRBV4-3 to TRBJ2-1, with D maybe TRBD2 (5 bases). This CDR3 has 14 residues. The ends were cut back, 0 bases at V and 8 bases at J, with 11 bases in the middle. Looked up from germline, CDR1 is LGHNA and CDR2 is YSLEER. The CDR3: CASSQDLSGYEQFF. The CDR3 DNA reads TGCGCCAGCAGCCAAGATTTGAGCGGCTATGAGCAGTTCTTC.

The rearrangement joins TRBV15 to TRBJ1-1; D ambiguous. Looked up from germline, CDR1 is LNHNV and CDR2 is YYDKDF (reference sequence). V was pared by 0 bases and J by 11 bases, with 16 bases between. The CDR3 spans 14 residues. CDR3 amino acids: CATSRDRTYPEAFF. Here the CDR3 DNA reads TGTGCCACCAGCAGAGACCGGACCTACCCGGAGGCTTTCTTT.

This sequence joins TRBV5-4 and TRBJ1-2, with D uncertain. The ends were cut back, 5 bases at V and 4 bases at J, with 9 bases in the middle. Germline CDR1 is SGHNT and CDR2 is YYREEE (reference sequence). The CDR3 length is 12 residues. The CDR3 sequence: CASSLGIYGYTF. For the CDR3, the DNA is TGTGCCAGCAGTTTAGGTATCTATGGCTACACCTTC.

CDR3 amino acids: CASSIRTSFQETQYF. CDR3 DNA sequence: TGTGCCAGCAGCATAAGGACCAGCTTCCAAGAGACCCAGTACTTC. The rearrangement links TRBV7-9 to TRBJ2-5; D is unresolved. The germline V gene encodes CDR1 SEHNR and CDR2 FQNEAQ (reference sequence). This CDR3 is 15 amino acids long. V gave up 5 bases and J gave up 1 base, with 14 bases separating them. Variable domain in full (rest from reference TRBV7-9 and TRBJ2-5): DTGVSQNPRHKITKRGQNVTFRCDPISEHNRLYWYRQTLGQGPEFLTYFQNEAQLEKSRLLSDRFSAERPKGSFSTLEIQRTEQGDSAMYLCASSIRTSFQETQYFGPGTRLLVL.

The chain combines TRBV19 with TRBJ2-5; D not resolved. This CDR3 contains 11 residues. CDR1 LNHDA and CDR2 SQIVND come from the germline V gene (reference sequence). The germline V and J ends were trimmed by 4 bases and 1 base, with 1 base remaining between them. The CDR3 loop is CASSSQETQYF. The CDR3 nucleotides are TGTGCCAGTAGTAGCCAAGAGACCCAGTACTTC.

By proportion, this clone is medium-sized. J is TRBJ2-2 and V is TRBV9; D is perhaps TRBD2 (5 bases). The ends were cut back, 0 bases at V and 0 bases at J, with 6 bases in the middle. This CDR3 has 15 residues. Germline V gene lookup returns CDR1 SGDLS and CDR2 YYNGEE. The CDR3 DNA sequence: TGTGCCAGCAGCGTAGCGGGATCGAACACCGGGGAGCTGTTTTTT. Protein: CASSVAGSNTGELFF.

The chain has TRBV10-2 and TRBJ1-3; no clear D. This CDR3 comprises 12 residues. With 3 bases removed from V and 4 bases from J, the gap between germline ends came to 4 bases. CDR1 is WSHSY and CDR2 is SAAADI in the germline V gene. The CDR3 sequence is CASSDYGNTIYF. DNA for the CDR3: TGCGCCAGCAGTGACTACGGAAACACCATATATTTT.

This clone has only one observation. The genes are TRBV4-1 and TRBJ2-5; D call uncertain. CDR1 and CDR2 from the germline V gene are MGHRA and YSYEKL. This CDR3 is 15 amino acids long. The V end was cut by 1 base, the J end by 3 bases, with 12 bases between. This CDR3 reads CASSQVYESEETQYF. CDR3 nucleotides: TGCGCCAGCAGCCAAGTATATGAATCGGAAGAGACCCAGTACTTC.

The V and J genes are TRBV6-1 and TRBJ2-7; 8 bases fit TRBD1. Germline values: CDR1 MNHNS, CDR2 SASEGT. The V gene end was trimmed by 4 bases and the J gene end by 0 bases; junction bases not matched to a gene: 5. This CDR3 contains 15 residues. The CDR3 reads CASSATGVGSYEQYF. The DNA of the CDR3 is TGTGCCAGCAGTGCGACAGGGGTTGGCTCCTACGAGCAGTACTTC.

The chain combines TRBV6-1 with TRBJ1-1, with D maybe TRBD1 (5 bases). This CDR3 has 13 residues. CDR1 is MNHNS, CDR2 SASEGT, per germline. V lost 6 bases to trimming and J lost 0 bases, with 8 bases between them. CDR3 loop: CASREGLNTEAFF. The CDR3 DNA reads TGTGCCAGCAGGGAGGGACTGAACACTGAAGCTTTCTTT.

The J gene is TRBJ2-5, the V gene TRBV4-1; D possibly corresponds to TRBD2 (6 bases). Germline V gene data show CDR1 as MGHRA and CDR2 as YSYEKL. The CDR3 spans 14 residues. V was pared by 0 bases and J by 5 bases, with 10 bases between. The CDR3 bases are TGCGCCAGCAGCCAAGAGGCTAGCGCCGAGACCCAGTACTTC. It encodes CASSQEASAETQYF.

This clone has more than one count but fewer than ten. This chain joins TRBV7-9 and TRBJ2-2, with 10 bases fitting TRBD1. Germline CDR1 reads SEHNR; CDR2 reads FQNEAQ (reference sequence). Trimming cost V 5 bases and J 6 bases; bases outside gene matches: 6. The CDR3 extends over 15 amino acids. The CDR3 DNA reads as TGTGCCAGCAGCACGCGTGACAGGGGGCCCGGGGAGCTGTTTTTT. Its translation: CASSTRDRGPGELFF.

The CDR3 reads CASSLEGGGATDTQYF. For the CDR3, the DNA is TGTGCCAGCAGCTTAGAAGGCGGGGGGGCCACAGATACGCAGTATTTT. The chain uses TRBV11-1 and TRBJ2-3; 9 bases are a match to TRBD2. Germline V CDR1 and CDR2: SGHAT, FQDESV (reference sequence). The CDR3 length is 16 residues. V lost 1 base to trimming and J lost 2 bases; unmatched junction nucleotides: 4.

V usage is TRBV5-4 and J usage is TRBJ2-1; tentative D call: TRBD2 (6 bases). V was clipped by 6 bases and J by 6 bases, with 19 bases between them. This CDR3 comprises 15 residues. Germline assignment: CDR1 SGHNT and CDR2 YYREEE (reference sequence). As DNA, the CDR3 is TGTGCCAGCACCACAAGCGGGCGCCGATTCAATGAGCAGTTCTTC. Its protein product is CASTTSGRRFNEQFF.

This clone was found once. V is TRBV23-1 and J is TRBJ1-2; D gene ambiguous. TRBV23-1 is known as an ORF, though its function is uncertain. The CDR3 length is 15 residues. With 2 bases removed from V and 5 bases from J, the gap between germline ends came to 15 bases. The CDR3 nucleotides read TGCGCCAGCAGTCAACCTATTCGGCGGGCATATGGCTACACCTTC. This sequence encodes CASSQPIRRAYGYTF.